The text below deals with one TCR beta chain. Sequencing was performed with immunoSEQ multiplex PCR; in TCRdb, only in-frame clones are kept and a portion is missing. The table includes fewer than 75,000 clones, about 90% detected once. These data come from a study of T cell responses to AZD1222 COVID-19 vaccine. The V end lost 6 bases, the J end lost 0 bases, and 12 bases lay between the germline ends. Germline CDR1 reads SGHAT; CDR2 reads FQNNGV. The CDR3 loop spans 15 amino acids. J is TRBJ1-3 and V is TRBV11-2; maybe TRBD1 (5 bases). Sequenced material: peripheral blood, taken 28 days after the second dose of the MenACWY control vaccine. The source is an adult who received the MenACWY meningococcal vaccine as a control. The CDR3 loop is CASSTGGGSGNTIYF. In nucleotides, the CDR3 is TGTGCCAGCAGTACCGGGGGGGGCTCTGGAAACACCATATATTTT.